This TCR beta chain was obtained from a study of shared clonotypes between healthy human individuals. Here immunoSEQ multiplex PCR was the method, and the copy in TCRdb shows in-frame clones only, minus some. There are some 1 million clones in the sample; about 77% occur only once, and about 1.5% lies in the top ten. V was pared by 8 bases and J by 4 bases, with 8 bases of the junction left unmatched. Germline loops: CDR1 MNHNS, CDR2 SASEGT. The CDR3 is 14 residues long. The sample consisted of memory CD4+ T cells sorted from blood. The subset is: CD45RA-negative fraction. The sequence derives from a young man in good health. The V gene is TRBV6-1, the J gene TRBJ1-2; 9 nucleotides agree with TRBD1. Here the CDR3 DNA reads TGTGCCAGCGGTTTGACAGGGGGATCCTATGGCTACACCTTC. The encoded protein is CASGLTGGSYGYTF.